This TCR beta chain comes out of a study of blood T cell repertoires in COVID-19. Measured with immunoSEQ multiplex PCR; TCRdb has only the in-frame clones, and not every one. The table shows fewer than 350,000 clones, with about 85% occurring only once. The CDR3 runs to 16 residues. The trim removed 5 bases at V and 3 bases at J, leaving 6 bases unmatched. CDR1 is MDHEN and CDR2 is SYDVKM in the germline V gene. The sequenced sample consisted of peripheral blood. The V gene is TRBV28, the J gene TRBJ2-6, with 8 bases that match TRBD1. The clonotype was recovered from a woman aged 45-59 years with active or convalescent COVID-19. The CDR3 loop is CASSPLQGVGANVLTF. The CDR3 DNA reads TGTGCCAGCAGTCCTCTACAGGGGGTTGGGGCCAACGTCCTGACTTTC.